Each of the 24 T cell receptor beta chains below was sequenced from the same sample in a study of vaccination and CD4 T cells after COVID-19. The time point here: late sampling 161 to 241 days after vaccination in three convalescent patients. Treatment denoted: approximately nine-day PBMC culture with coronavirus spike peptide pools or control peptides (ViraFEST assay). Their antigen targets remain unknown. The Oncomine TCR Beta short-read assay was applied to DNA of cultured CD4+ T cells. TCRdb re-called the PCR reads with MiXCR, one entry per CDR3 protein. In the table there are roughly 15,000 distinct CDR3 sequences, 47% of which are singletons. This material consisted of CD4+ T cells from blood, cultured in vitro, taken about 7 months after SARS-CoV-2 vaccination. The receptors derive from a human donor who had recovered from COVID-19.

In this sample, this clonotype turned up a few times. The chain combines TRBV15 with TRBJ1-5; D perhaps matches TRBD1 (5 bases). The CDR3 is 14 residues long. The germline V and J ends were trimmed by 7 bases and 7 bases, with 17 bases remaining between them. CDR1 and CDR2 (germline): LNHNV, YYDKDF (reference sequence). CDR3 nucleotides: TGTGCCACCACCGAACAATTCGGGGGACAGCCCCAGCATTTT. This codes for CATTEQFGGQPQHF.

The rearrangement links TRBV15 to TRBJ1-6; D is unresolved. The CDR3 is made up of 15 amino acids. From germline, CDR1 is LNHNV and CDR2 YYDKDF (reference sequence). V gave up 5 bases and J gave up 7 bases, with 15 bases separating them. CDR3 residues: CATSARRLQNSPLHF. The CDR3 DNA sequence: TGTGCCACCAGCGCGCGAAGGCTACAAAATTCACCCCTCCACTTT. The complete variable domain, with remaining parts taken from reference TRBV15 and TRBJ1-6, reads DAMVIQNPRYQVTQFGKPVTLSCSQTLNHNVMYWYQQKSSQAPKLLFHYYDKDFNNEADTPDNFQSRRPNTSFCFLDIRSPGLGDTAMYLCATSARRLQNSPLHFGNGTRLTVT.

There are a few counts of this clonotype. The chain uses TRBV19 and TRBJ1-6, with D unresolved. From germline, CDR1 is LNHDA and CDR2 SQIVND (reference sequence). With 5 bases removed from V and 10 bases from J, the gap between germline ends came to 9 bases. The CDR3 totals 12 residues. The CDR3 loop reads CASSPRGSPLHF. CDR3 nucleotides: TGTGCCAGTAGTCCCCGTGGATCACCCCTCCACTTT.

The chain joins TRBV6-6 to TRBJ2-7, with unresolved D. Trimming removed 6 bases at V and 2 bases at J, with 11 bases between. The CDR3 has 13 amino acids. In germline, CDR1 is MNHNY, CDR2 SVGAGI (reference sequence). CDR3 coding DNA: TGTGCCAGCAGAGACACTCTTCCCTACGAGCAGTACTTC. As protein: CASRDTLPYEQYF.

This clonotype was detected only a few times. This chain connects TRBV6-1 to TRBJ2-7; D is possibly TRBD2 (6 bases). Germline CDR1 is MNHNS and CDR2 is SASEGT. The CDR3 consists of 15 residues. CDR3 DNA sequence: TGTGGCCGGCGGGCAGTAAATACGGACTACTACGAGCAGTACTTC. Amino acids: CGRRAVNTDYYEQYF.

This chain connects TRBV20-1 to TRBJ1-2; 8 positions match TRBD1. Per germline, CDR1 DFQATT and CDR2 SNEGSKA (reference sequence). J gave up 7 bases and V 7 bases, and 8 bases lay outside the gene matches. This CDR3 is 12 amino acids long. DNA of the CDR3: TGCAGTGTCGGGCCAGGGGGCGGTGGCTACACCTTC. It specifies CSVGPGGGGYTF.

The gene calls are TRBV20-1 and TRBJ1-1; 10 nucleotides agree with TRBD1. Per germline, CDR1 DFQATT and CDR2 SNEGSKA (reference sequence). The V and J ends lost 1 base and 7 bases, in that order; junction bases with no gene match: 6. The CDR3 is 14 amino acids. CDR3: CSARVGTGALEAFF. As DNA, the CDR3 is TGCAGTGCTAGAGTAGGGACAGGGGCCCTTGAAGCTTTCTTT.

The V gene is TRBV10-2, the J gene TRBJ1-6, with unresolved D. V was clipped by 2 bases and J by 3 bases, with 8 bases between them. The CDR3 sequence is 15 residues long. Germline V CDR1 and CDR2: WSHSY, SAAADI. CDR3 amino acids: CASSERGIYNSPLHF. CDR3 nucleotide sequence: TGCGCCAGCAGTGAGCGGGGTATCTATAATTCACCCCTCCACTTT.

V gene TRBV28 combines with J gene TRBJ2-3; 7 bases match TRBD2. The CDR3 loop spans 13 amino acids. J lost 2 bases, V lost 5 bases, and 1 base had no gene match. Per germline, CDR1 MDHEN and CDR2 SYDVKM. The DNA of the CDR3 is TGTGCCAGCAGTCTAGCGGCCACAGATACGCAGTATTTT. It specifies CASSLAATDTQYF. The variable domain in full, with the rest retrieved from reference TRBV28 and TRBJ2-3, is DVKVTQSSRYLVKRTGEKVFLECVQDMDHENMFWYRQDPGLGLRLIYFSYDVKMKEKGDIPEGYSVSREKKERFSLILESASTNQTSMYLCASSLAATDTQYFGPGTRLTVL.

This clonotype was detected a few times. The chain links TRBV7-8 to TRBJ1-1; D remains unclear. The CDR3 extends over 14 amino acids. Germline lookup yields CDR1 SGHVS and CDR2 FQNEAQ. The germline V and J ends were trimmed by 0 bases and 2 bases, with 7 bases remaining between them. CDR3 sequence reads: CASSLAPGNTEAFF. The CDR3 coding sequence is TGTGCCAGCAGCTTAGCTCCTGGAAACACTGAAGCTTTCTTT.

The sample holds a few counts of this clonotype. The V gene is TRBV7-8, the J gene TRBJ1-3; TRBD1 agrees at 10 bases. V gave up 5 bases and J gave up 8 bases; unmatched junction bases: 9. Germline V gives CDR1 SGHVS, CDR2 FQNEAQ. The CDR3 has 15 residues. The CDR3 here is CASSLTGTGVYTIYF. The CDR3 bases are TGTGCCAGCAGCCTAACCGGGACAGGGGTATACACCATATATTTT.

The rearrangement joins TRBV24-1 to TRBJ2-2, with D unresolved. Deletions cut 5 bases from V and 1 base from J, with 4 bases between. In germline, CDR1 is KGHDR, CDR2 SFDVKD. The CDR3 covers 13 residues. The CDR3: CATSAENTGELFF. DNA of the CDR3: TGTGCCACCAGTGCCGAGAACACCGGGGAGCTGTTTTTT.

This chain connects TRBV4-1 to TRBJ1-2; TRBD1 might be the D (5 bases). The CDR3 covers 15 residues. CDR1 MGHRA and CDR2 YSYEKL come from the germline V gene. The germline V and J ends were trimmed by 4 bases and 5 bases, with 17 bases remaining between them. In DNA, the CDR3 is TGCGCCAGCAGCCCCCTCGCGGGGGTTTGGTATGGCTACACCTTC. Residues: CASSPLAGVWYGYTF.

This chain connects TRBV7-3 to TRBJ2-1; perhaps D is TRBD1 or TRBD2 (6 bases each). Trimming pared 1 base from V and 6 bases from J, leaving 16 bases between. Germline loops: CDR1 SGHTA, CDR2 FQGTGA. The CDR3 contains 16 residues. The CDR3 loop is CASSLRGGGHLNEQFF. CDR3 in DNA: TGTGCCAGCAGCTTAAGGGGTGGGGGGCACCTCAATGAGCAGTTCTTC.

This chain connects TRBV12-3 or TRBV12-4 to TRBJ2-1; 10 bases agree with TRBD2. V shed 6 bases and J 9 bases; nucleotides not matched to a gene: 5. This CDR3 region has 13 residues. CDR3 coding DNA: TGTGCCAGCAGGTCTAGGACTAGCGGTGAGCAGTTCTTC. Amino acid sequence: CASRSRTSGEQFF.

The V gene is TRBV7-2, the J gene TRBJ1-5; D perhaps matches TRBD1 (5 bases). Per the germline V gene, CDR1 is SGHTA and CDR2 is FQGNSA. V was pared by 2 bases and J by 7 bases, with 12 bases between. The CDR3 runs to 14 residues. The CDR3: CASSLQGRGQPQHF. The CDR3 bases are TGTGCCAGCAGCTTACAGGGTAGAGGGCAGCCCCAGCATTTT.

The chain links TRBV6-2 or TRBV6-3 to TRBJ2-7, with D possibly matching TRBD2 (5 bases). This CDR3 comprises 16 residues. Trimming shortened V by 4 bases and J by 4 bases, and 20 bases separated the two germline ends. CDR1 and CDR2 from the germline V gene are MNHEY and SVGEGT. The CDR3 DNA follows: TGTGCCAGCAGTTCGGGGTTTTGGCCGTCAGTTTACGAGCAGTACTTC. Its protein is CASSSGFWPSVYEQYF.

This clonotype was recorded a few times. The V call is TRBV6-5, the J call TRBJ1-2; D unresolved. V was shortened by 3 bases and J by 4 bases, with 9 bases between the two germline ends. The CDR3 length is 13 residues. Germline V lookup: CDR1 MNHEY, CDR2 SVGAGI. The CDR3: CASSYGRSYGYTF. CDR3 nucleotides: TGTGCCAGCAGTTATGGGCGCAGCTATGGCTACACCTTC.

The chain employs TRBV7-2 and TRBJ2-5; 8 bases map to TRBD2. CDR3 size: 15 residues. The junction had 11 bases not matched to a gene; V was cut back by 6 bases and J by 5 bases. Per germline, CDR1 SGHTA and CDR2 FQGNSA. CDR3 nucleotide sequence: TGTGCCAGCAGGCTTTCCGGGGGGGCTGCGGAGACCCAGTACTTC. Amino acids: CASRLSGGAAETQYF.

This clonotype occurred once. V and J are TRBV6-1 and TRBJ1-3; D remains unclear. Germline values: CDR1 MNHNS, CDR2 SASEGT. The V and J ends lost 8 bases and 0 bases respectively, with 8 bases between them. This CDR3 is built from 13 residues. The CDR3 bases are TGTGCCAGCCGGCGGGGCTCTGGAAACACCATATATTTT. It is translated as CASRRGSGNTIYF.

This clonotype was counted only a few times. As DNA, the CDR3 is TGTGCCAGCGCTGACGTCATGGCCAGGGGGTTCTATGGCTACACCTTC. Translation: CASADVMARGFYGYTF. The V call is TRBV27, the J call TRBJ1-2, with TRBD1 matching 7 bases. Unmatched junction bases numbered 16, after V lost 8 bases and J lost 4 bases. This CDR3 is built from 16 residues. Germline V gene data show CDR1 as MNHEY and CDR2 as SMNVEV (reference sequence).

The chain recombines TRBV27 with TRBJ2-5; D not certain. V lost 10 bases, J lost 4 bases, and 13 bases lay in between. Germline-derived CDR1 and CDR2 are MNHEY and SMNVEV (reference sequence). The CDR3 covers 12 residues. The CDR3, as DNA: TGTGCCACCCGGACGACACGAGAGACCCAGTACTTC. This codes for CATRTTRETQYF.

The CDR3 sequence is CASSQEGQGMWEQYF. As DNA, the CDR3 is TGTGCCAGCAGCCAAGAGGGACAGGGGATGTGGGAGCAGTACTTC. The gene calls are TRBV4-2 and TRBJ2-7; 10 bases are shared with TRBD1. The CDR3 is 15 residues long. V lost 0 bases and J lost 7; bases outside the gene matches: 6. Germline assignment: CDR1 LGHNA and CDR2 YNFKEQ.

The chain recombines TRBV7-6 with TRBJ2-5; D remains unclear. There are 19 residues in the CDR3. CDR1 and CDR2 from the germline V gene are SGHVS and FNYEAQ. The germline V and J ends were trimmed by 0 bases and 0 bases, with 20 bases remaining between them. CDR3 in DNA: TGTGCCAGCAGCTTAGCGCTCCTGGGTTACGCGAGAGACCAAGAGACCCAGTACTTC. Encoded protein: CASSLALLGYARDQETQYF.